The 26 T cell receptor beta chains presented below share a single source sample, sequenced in a study of shared clonotypes between healthy human individuals. This table comes from immunoSEQ multiplex PCR, and its TCRdb copy is limited to in-frame clones, with some not included. This sample has about 1 million clones, with 65% to 75% found just once. Sequenced sample: memory CD4+ T cells sorted from blood. The subset denotes: CD45RA-negative fraction. Receptors originate from a man aged 18 to 30 in good health.

The J gene is TRBJ1-6, the V gene TRBV5-6; D possibly corresponds to TRBD1 (6 bases). Germline CDR1 is SGHDT and CDR2 is YYEEEE. The CDR3 sequence is 15 residues long. Trimming stripped 1 base from V and 7 bases from J, with 12 bases between. The CDR3 sequence is CASSLIGRGNSPLHF. DNA for the CDR3: TGTGCCAGCAGCTTGATTGGGAGGGGGAATTCACCCCTCCACTTT.

CDR3 sequence (DNA): TGTGCCAGCAGTCCCACCAGGGAGCGCATGCGGAAACTGTTTTTT. Encoded protein: CASSPTRERMRKLFF. The chain uses TRBV6-5 and TRBJ1-4; D may be TRBD1 (5 bases). Germline loops: CDR1 MNHEY, CDR2 SVGAGI. Trimming left V 5 bases short and J 11 bases short, with 21 bases between. The CDR3 is 15 amino acids.

The CDR3 region has the DNA TGTGCCAGCAGTTACGGCAATACTGGTGGGGTCGAGCAGTTCTTC. Protein: CASSYGNTGGVEQFF. The genes are TRBV6-5 and TRBJ2-1; D ambiguous. CDR3 length equals 15 residues. CDR1 is MNHEY and CDR2 is SVGAGI in the germline V gene. The V end lost 2 bases, the J end lost 10 bases, and 18 bases lay between the germline ends.

The chain is built from TRBV29-1 and TRBJ2-2; D unresolved. CDR3 length: 11 amino acids. Trimming shortened V by 6 bases and J by 1 base, and 3 bases separated the two germline ends. CDR1 and CDR2 (germline): SQVTM, ANQGSEA. The CDR3: CSVKNTGELFF. CDR3 coding DNA: TGCAGCGTGAAGAACACCGGGGAGCTGTTTTTT.

The genes are TRBV28 and TRBJ1-2; D is possibly TRBD1 (5 bases). The CDR3 loop spans 15 amino acids. Germline lookup yields CDR1 MDHEN and CDR2 SYDVKM. The V end was cut by 5 bases, the J end by 0 bases, with 13 bases between. In DNA form, the CDR3 reads TGTGCCAGCAGTCAATATCGGGGCCCTAACTATGGCTACACCTTC. As protein: CASSQYRGPNYGYTF.

Remarks on this clone: This CDR3 is also generated by other DNA sequences in the sample. The rearrangement uses TRBV28 and TRBJ1-2; D is uncertain. The CDR3 is 12 residues long. The V gene's germline CDR1 is MDHEN and CDR2 SYDVKM. V lost 1 base and J lost 4, with 4 bases in between. CDR3: CASSLSSYGYTF. The CDR3 region has the DNA TGTGCCAGCAGTTTATCGAGCTATGGCTACACCTTC.

The rearrangement joins TRBV6-6 to TRBJ1-5; 9 nucleotides align to TRBD1. Germline assignment: CDR1 MNHNY and CDR2 SVGAGI (reference sequence). With 5 bases clipped from V and 9 bases from J, the junction kept 11 bases outside the gene matches. This CDR3 contains 15 residues. CDR3 sequence: CASSSTGGPRRPQHF. CDR3 bases: TGTGCCAGCAGTAGTACAGGGGGCCCACGTCGGCCCCAGCATTTT.

The chain combines TRBV27 with TRBJ1-6; 7 positions match TRBD1. The ends lost 2 bases at V and 6 bases at J; junction bases unmatched: 7. CDR1 and CDR2 (germline): MNHEY, SMNVEV (reference sequence). This CDR3 region has 16 residues. The CDR3 nucleotides are TGTGCCAGCAGTTTAACCCGACAGGGTGCTAATTCACCCCTCCACTTT. As protein: CASSLTRQGANSPLHF.

V is TRBV5-6 and J is TRBJ2-1; TRBD2 aligns across 7 bases. The CDR3 spans 15 residues. CDR1 and CDR2 from the germline V gene are SGHDT and YYEEEE. After removal of 4 bases from V and 4 bases from J, the junction contained 8 bases not matched to a gene. CDR3 bases: TGTGCCAGCAGCGCCGCAGCGGGGTTTTACAATGAGCAGTTCTTC. This sequence encodes CASSAAAGFYNEQFF.

The chain's CDR3 is CASSQRQGAENTEAFF. The CDR3 DNA is TGTGCCAGCTCACAGAGACAGGGGGCTGAGAACACTGAAGCTTTCTTT. The chain employs TRBV18 and TRBJ1-1, with 10 bases fitting TRBD1. The J segment lost 1 base and the V segment lost 4 bases, leaving 6 bases of the junction unmatched. Germline CDR1 and CDR2: KGHSH and LQKENI. The CDR3 covers 16 residues.

The chain links TRBV30 to TRBJ2-7, with D perhaps given as TRBD1 or TRBD2 (5 bases each). V dropped 5 bases and J dropped 6 bases, with 17 bases sitting between them. CDR3 length equals 13 residues. Germline CDR1 is GTSNPN and CDR2 is SVGIG (reference sequence). As DNA, the CDR3 is TGTGCCTGGGGTCGGGGCACCTCGGGCGAGCAGTACTTC. Protein product: CAWGRGTSGEQYF.

The chain uses TRBV11-2 and TRBJ1-3; D gene ambiguous. The CDR3 covers 14 residues. Trimming shortened V by 6 bases and J by 2 bases, and 11 bases separated the two germline ends. The germline CDR1 and CDR2 sequences are SGHAT and FQNNGV. CDR3 nucleotides: TGTGCCAGCAGATCCCCGAGGGCTGGAAACACCATATATTTT. Its translation is CASRSPRAGNTIYF.

The chain links TRBV10-1 to TRBJ2-5; D remains unclear. The J call is in doubt because the DNA end fits TRBJ2-7 better. The CDR3 extends over 14 amino acids. Germline CDR1 is WNHNN and CDR2 is SYGVQD (reference sequence). The CDR3 spells CASSDTSSRTEQYF. In DNA, the CDR3 is TGCGCCAGCAGTGACACTTCCTCTAGAACCGAGCAGTACTTC.

This clone was observed a few times. The chain has TRBV6-5 and TRBJ2-2; D is undetermined. Germline CDR1 is MNHEY and CDR2 is SVGAGI. Deletions cut 4 bases from V and 6 bases from J, with 6 bases between. The CDR3 is made up of 12 amino acids. CDR3 residues: CASSWRSGELFF. CDR3 bases: TGTGCCAGCAGTTGGCGGTCCGGGGAGCTGTTTTTT.

The chain is built from TRBV12-5 and TRBJ2-3; unclear D gene. The V end lost 5 bases, the J end lost 6 bases, and 9 bases lay between the germline ends. The germline gives CDR1 LGHNT, CDR2 FRNRAP. The CDR3 loop spans 12 amino acids. The CDR3: CASGLGWDTQYF. CDR3 DNA: TGTGCTAGTGGTCTGGGGTGGGATACGCAGTATTTT.

The CDR3: CASSEDKNYGYTF. CDR3 bases: TGTGCCAGCAGTGAAGACAAAAACTATGGCTACACCTTC. The J gene is TRBJ1-2, the V gene TRBV6-1; D call uncertain. CDR3 length: 13 residues. Germline values: CDR1 MNHNS, CDR2 SASEGT. The germline V and J ends were trimmed by 1 base and 2 bases, with 5 bases remaining between them.

This clone was seen a few times. The chain has TRBV4-3 and TRBJ1-1; D is unresolved. Trimming took off 4 bases at V and 1 base at J, with 13 bases between the two ends. CDR1 is LGHNA, CDR2 YSLEER, per germline. The CDR3 totals 15 residues. CDR3 loop: CASSPQSVGNTEAFF. CDR3 bases: TGCGCCAGCAGCCCCCAATCAGTAGGGAACACTGAAGCTTTCTTT.

This chain links TRBV7-2 with TRBJ1-5; 7 nucleotides line up with TRBD1. The V gene's germline CDR1 is SGHTA and CDR2 FQGNSA. The CDR3 sequence is 13 residues long. The junction had 9 bases not matched to a gene; V was cut back by 10 bases and J by 6 bases. CDR3 loop: CANQTGKGQPQHF. The CDR3 DNA sequence: TGTGCCAACCAGACAGGGAAGGGTCAGCCCCAGCATTTT.

The chain combines TRBV18 with TRBJ2-1; 11 bases agree with TRBD2. Germline CDR1 KGHSH, CDR2 LQKENI. The CDR3 covers 15 residues. J was trimmed by 6 bases and V by 3 bases; bases with no gene match: 4. The CDR3 bases are TGTGCCAGCTCACCGACTAGCGGGGCTGGCAATGAGCAGTTCTTC. Translation gives CASSPTSGAGNEQFF.

The chain carries TRBV30 and TRBJ1-4, with 9 bases matching TRBD1. This CDR3 has 12 residues. The V and J ends lost 4 bases and 7 bases, in that order; junction bases with no gene match: 1. Germline V lookup: CDR1 GTSNPN, CDR2 SVGIG (reference sequence). The CDR3 reads CAWNRGPEKLFF. The CDR3 nucleotides are TGTGCCTGGAACAGGGGGCCTGAAAAACTGTTTTTT. The full variable domain, its missing parts supplied by reference TRBV30 and TRBJ1-4, is SQTIHQWPATLVQPVGSPLSLECTVEGTSNPNLYWYRQAAGRGLQLLFYSVGIGQISSEVPQNLSASRPQDRQFILSSKKLLLSDSGFYLCAWNRGPEKLFFGSGTQLSVL.

This clone appeared once. The chain uses TRBV27 and TRBJ2-6; maybe TRBD2 (6 bases). This CDR3 contains 15 residues. Trimming cost V 8 bases and J 0 bases, with 11 bases left between them. CDR1 is MNHEY and CDR2 is SMNVEV in the germline V gene (reference sequence). The CDR3 protein is CASGGVISGANVLTF. The CDR3, as DNA: TGTGCCAGCGGCGGGGTAATCTCTGGGGCCAACGTCCTGACTTTC.

The CDR3 protein is CASSLAQNYGYTF. The CDR3 region has the DNA TGTGCCAGCAGCTTAGCGCAAAATTATGGCTACACCTTC. V usage is TRBV7-9 and J usage is TRBJ1-2; no clear D gene. CDR1 and CDR2 from the germline V gene are SEHNR and FQNEAQ (reference sequence). Trimming pared 0 bases from V and 5 bases from J, leaving 7 bases between. This CDR3 is 13 amino acids long.

The sample holds one count of this clone. The chain has TRBV19 and TRBJ1-2; TRBD1 might be the D (5 bases). V lost 5 bases, J lost 4 bases, and 17 bases lay in between. Germline loops: CDR1 LNHDA, CDR2 SQIVND (reference sequence). The CDR3 is made up of 15 amino acids. CDR3 nucleotides: TGTGCCAGTAGTTCCCGGATGGGGGGTACCTATGGCTACACCTTC. Protein product: CASSSRMGGTYGYTF.

This chain uses TRBV12-5 with TRBJ2-5; D gene ambiguous. The V gene's germline CDR1 is LGHNT and CDR2 FRNRAP. Trimming shortened V by 1 base and J by 5 bases, and 11 bases separated the two germline ends. The length of the CDR3 is 14 residues. CDR3 sequence reads: CASGLGELLETQYF. CDR3 in DNA: TGTGCTAGTGGTTTGGGGGAATTGTTGGAGACCCAGTACTTC.

V gene TRBV30 combines with J gene TRBJ2-6; D not certain. Trimming removed 3 bases at V and 4 bases at J, with 7 bases between. CDR3 size: 13 residues. Germline V gene lookup returns CDR1 GTSNPN and CDR2 SVGIG (reference sequence). The CDR3 is CAWRTGGANVLTF. The CDR3 DNA sequence: TGTGCCTGGAGAACCGGGGGGGCCAACGTCCTGACTTTC.

About this clone itself: A single base separates this from a much larger clone, so it may be a read error. The rearrangement joins TRBV15 to TRBJ1-1; D unresolved. Trimming removed 3 bases at V and 4 bases at J, with 15 bases between. Looked up from germline, CDR1 is LNHNV and CDR2 is YYDKDF (reference sequence). The CDR3 sequence is 15 residues long. Here the CDR3 reads CATSRGGIMSTEAFF. Here the CDR3 DNA reads TGTGCCACCAGCAGGGGCGGAATTATGAGCACTGAAGCTTTCTTT.